This T cell receptor (beta chain) was sequenced during a study of technical replicates of blood from four donors. Sequencing was performed with immunoSEQ multiplex PCR; in TCRdb, only in-frame clones are kept and a portion is missing. The table lists about 80,000 clones, about 88% of them singletons, with approximately 0.41% in the top ten. The V gene lost 2 bases and the J gene lost 6 bases, with 5 bases spanning the gap. The CDR3 runs 12 residues. Per the germline V gene, CDR1 is SEHNR and CDR2 is FQNEAQ (reference sequence). The chain couples TRBV7-9 to TRBJ2-1; no reliable D call. Sequenced sample: T cells isolated from PBMCs. The receptor's source is a human donor in good health. Here the CDR3 DNA reads TGTGCCAGCAGCTTATCCGGCAATGAGCAGTTCTTC. Amino acid sequence: CASSLSGNEQFF.